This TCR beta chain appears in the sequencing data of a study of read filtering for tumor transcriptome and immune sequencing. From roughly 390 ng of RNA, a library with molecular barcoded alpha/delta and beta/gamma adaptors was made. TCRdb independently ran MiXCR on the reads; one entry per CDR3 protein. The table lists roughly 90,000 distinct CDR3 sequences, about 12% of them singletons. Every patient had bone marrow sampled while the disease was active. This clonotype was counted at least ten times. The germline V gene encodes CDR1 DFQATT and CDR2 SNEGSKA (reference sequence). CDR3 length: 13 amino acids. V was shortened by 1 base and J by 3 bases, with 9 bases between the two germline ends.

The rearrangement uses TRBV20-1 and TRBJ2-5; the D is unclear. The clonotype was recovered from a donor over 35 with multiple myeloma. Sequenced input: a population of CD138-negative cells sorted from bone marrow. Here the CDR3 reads CSARVVGKETQYF. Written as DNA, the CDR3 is TGCAGTGCTAGAGTGGTGGGGAAAGAGACCCAGTACTTC.